Shown below are 28 T cell receptor beta chains from a single sample sequenced in a study of shared clonotypes between healthy human individuals. Here immunoSEQ multiplex PCR was the method, and the copy in TCRdb shows in-frame clones only, minus some. The sample holds millions of clones, around 95% seen once. Sequenced material: naive CD4+ T cells sorted from blood. Specified subset: CD45RA+ positively selected. The receptors were gathered from a man between 18 and 29 years old in good health.

This chain links TRBV6-6 with TRBJ1-3; D gene uncertain. The CDR3 is made up of 15 amino acids. Germline-derived CDR1 and CDR2 are MNHNY and SVGAGI (reference sequence). With 0 bases removed from V and 3 bases from J, the gap between germline ends came to 9 bases. The CDR3 coding sequence is TGTGCCAGCAGTTACTCGAAACAGAATGGAAACACCATATATTTT. Translating it yields CASSYSKQNGNTIYF.

The rearrangement joins TRBV18 to TRBJ2-7; D may be TRBD2 (5 bases). Germline-derived CDR1 and CDR2 are KGHSH and LQKENI. The V gene lost 3 bases and the J gene lost 3 bases, with 12 bases spanning the gap. The length of the CDR3 is 14 residues. CDR3 residues: CASSPGGSFYEQYF. The CDR3 region has the DNA TGTGCCAGCTCACCCGGCGGGTCCTTCTACGAGCAGTACTTC.

With respect to this clone: At the DNA level, this CDR3 is encoded by other sequences in the same sample as well. The chain joins TRBV19 to TRBJ1-2; 7 nucleotides agree with TRBD1. With V trimmed by 2 bases and J by 3 bases, 3 bases remained unmatched. The CDR3 is 14 residues long. Germline V lookup: CDR1 LNHDA, CDR2 SQIVND (reference sequence). CDR3 in DNA: TGTGCCAGTAGTATACAGGGGGGCGACTATGGCTACACCTTC. It specifies CASSIQGGDYGYTF.

The chain carries TRBV7-9 and TRBJ1-3, with 10 bases identical to TRBD1. Germline V lookup: CDR1 SEHNR, CDR2 FQNEAQ (reference sequence). The CDR3 spans 17 residues. Germline trimming cut 1 base from V and 2 bases from J; bases unmatched to any gene: 5. CDR3 loop: CASSLGIGTGAGNTIYF. CDR3 in DNA: TGTGCCAGCAGCTTAGGGATTGGGACAGGGGCTGGAAACACCATATATTTT.

The rearrangement joins TRBV5-1 to TRBJ2-3, with 8 bases that match TRBD1. The CDR3 is 18 residues long. The ends lost 3 bases at V and 5 bases at J; junction bases unmatched: 17. Germline V lookup: CDR1 SGHRS, CDR2 YFSETQ. The CDR3, as DNA: TGCGCCAGCAGCTCGCAACCCTCGACAGGGGCATCAAGAGATACGCAGTATTTT. This translates into CASSSQPSTGASRDTQYF.

The rearrangement links TRBV6-1 to TRBJ2-2; D unclear. Germline CDR1 and CDR2: MNHNS and SASEGT. CDR3 length equals 14 residues. Trimming removed 2 bases at V and 1 base at J, with 5 bases between. The chain's CDR3 is CASSEWGNTGELFF. In nucleotides, the CDR3 is TGTGCCAGCAGTGAATGGGGGAACACCGGGGAGCTGTTTTTT.

This sequence joins TRBV30 and TRBJ1-1; D may be TRBD1 (5 bases). CDR1 and CDR2 from the germline V gene are GTSNPN and SVGIG (reference sequence). CDR3 size: 15 residues. Between the trimmed V and J ends, which lost 2 bases and 4 bases, there was a span of 17 bases. CDR3 protein: CAWSRRGGEGTEAFF. CDR3 nucleotides: TGTGCCTGGAGTCGGAGAGGAGGGGAGGGCACTGAAGCTTTCTTT.

The V call is TRBV10-3, the J call TRBJ1-2, with 11 bases lining up with TRBD1. The CDR3 consists of 15 residues. The germline gives CDR1 ENHRY, CDR2 SYGVKD. V lost 10 bases to trimming and J lost 7 bases; unmatched junction nucleotides: 14. The CDR3 nucleotides read TGTGCCAGCAGCCGCCCGGGACAGGGGGAGGCTGGCTACACCTTC. This translates into CASSRPGQGEAGYTF.

On this clone itself: Other nucleotide sequences from this sample produce the same CDR3. J is TRBJ2-7 and V is TRBV9; D possibly matches TRBD1 or TRBD2 (5 bases each). This CDR3 has 15 amino acids. Germline values: CDR1 SGDLS, CDR2 YYNGEE. The V end was cut by 0 bases, the J end by 2 bases, with 12 bases between. The CDR3 spells CASSVAGTGAYEQYF. In nucleotides, the CDR3 is TGTGCCAGCAGCGTAGCCGGGACCGGTGCCTACGAGCAGTACTTC.

The chain is built from TRBV5-4 and TRBJ2-4; TRBD2 matches 8 bases. The germline gives CDR1 SGHNT, CDR2 YYREEE (reference sequence). With V trimmed by 4 bases and J by 3 bases, 6 bases remained unmatched. The CDR3 consists of 15 residues. CDR3: CASSLSGTIKNIQYF. In DNA form, the CDR3 reads TGTGCCAGCAGCCTTAGCGGGACTATCAAAAACATTCAGTACTTC.

Details on this clone: The sample holds other DNA sequences that translate to the same CDR3. This chain connects TRBV18 to TRBJ2-7; 7 bases agree with TRBD1. V dropped 3 bases and J dropped 0; count of bases not matched to a gene: 2. CDR1 and CDR2 from the germline V gene are KGHSH and LQKENI. The CDR3 extends over 14 amino acids. Written as DNA, the CDR3 is TGTGCCAGCTCACCCCAGGGGGACTCCTACGAGCAGTACTTC. This sequence encodes CASSPQGDSYEQYF.

This rearrangement joins TRBV7-2 to TRBJ1-2, with D maybe TRBD1 (6 bases). CDR1 and CDR2 from the germline V gene are SGHTA and FQGNSA. Trimming took off 1 base at V and 2 bases at J, with 14 bases between the two ends. This CDR3 has 16 amino acids. The CDR3 is CASSLVGAGVNYGYTF. Here the CDR3 DNA reads TGTGCCAGCAGCTTAGTTGGTGCAGGGGTCAACTATGGCTACACCTTC. Filled out from reference TRBV7-2 and TRBJ1-2, the complete variable domain reads GAGVSQSPSNKVTEKGKDVELRCDPISGHTALYWYRQSLGQGLEFLIYFQGNSAPDKSGLPSDRFSAERTGGSVSTLTIQRTQQEDSAVYLCASSLVGAGVNYGYTFGSGTRLTVV.

The chain employs TRBV10-3 and TRBJ2-2, with 7 positions matching TRBD2. Germline V gene sequence: CDR1 ENHRY, CDR2 SYGVKD. The CDR3 spans 15 residues. V shed 2 bases and J 4 bases; nucleotides not matched to a gene: 4. The CDR3 protein is CAISEGGSGTGELFF. In DNA form, the CDR3 reads TGTGCCATCAGTGAGGGCGGGAGTGGCACCGGGGAGCTGTTTTTT.

This clone came up once. The chain employs TRBV30 and TRBJ2-5, with D maybe TRBD2 (5 bases). The V and J ends lost 6 bases and 5 bases respectively, with 16 bases between them. Germline assignment: CDR1 GTSNPN and CDR2 SVGIG (reference sequence). CDR3 length equals 13 residues. The CDR3 DNA sequence: TGTGCCTGCCCGGGGTCCCAAGGGGAGACCCAGTACTTC. The encoded protein is CACPGSQGETQYF. The whole variable domain, filled in from reference TRBV30 and TRBJ2-5, reads SQTIHQWPATLVQPVGSPLSLECTVEGTSNPNLYWYRQAAGRGLQLLFYSVGIGQISSEVPQNLSASRPQDRQFILSSKKLLLSDSGFYLCACPGSQGETQYFGPGTRLLVL.

V gene TRBV6-1 combines with J gene TRBJ2-7; D perhaps matches TRBD2 (6 bases). The CDR3 covers 13 residues. CDR1 MNHNS and CDR2 SASEGT come from the germline V gene. Trimming cost V 4 bases and J 0 bases, with 7 bases left between them. The CDR3 loop is CASSAGGSYEQYF. The CDR3 coding sequence is TGTGCCAGCAGTGCCGGGGGCTCCTACGAGCAGTACTTC.

Concerning this clone itself: Other DNA variants within this sample encode the same CDR3. V usage is TRBV6-1 and J usage is TRBJ1-1; possibly TRBD1 for D (6 bases). The CDR3 length is 13 residues. V lost 4 bases and J 2 bases, leaving 8 bases between the germline ends. From germline, CDR1 is MNHNS and CDR2 SASEGT. The CDR3 is CASSGGANTEAFF. In nucleotides, the CDR3 is TGTGCCAGCAGTGGGGGGGCAAACACTGAAGCTTTCTTT.

This rearrangement joins TRBV5-6 to TRBJ2-3, with D possibly being TRBD2 (5 bases). V was clipped by 1 base and J by 2 bases, with 14 bases between them. Germline-derived CDR1 and CDR2 are SGHDT and YYEEEE. CDR3 length: 16 residues. CDR3 DNA sequence: TGTGCCAGCAGCTTGTTGGCTAGCATTGTCACAGATACGCAGTATTTT. Translation gives CASSLLASIVTDTQYF.

This clone was detected only once. At one end, the junction sequence differs from germline, possibly due to a read error. The CDR3 DNA reads as TGCGCCAGCAGCCAAGATAGAGGGGGCCAGCACTTC. It is translated as CASSQDRGGQHF. The rearrangement links TRBV4-1 to TRBJ2-7, with 7 nucleotides matching TRBD1. The CDR3 is made up of 12 amino acids. CDR1 and CDR2 from the germline V gene are MGHRA and YSYEKL.

The CDR3 DNA follows: TGTGCCATCACCGGGACACCAGAGTGGGGCTACACCTTC. As protein: CAITGTPEWGYTF. The V and J genes are TRBV10-3 and TRBJ1-2; perhaps TRBD1 as D (6 bases). This CDR3 is 13 amino acids long. The V and J ends lost 7 bases and 8 bases respectively, with 17 bases between them. CDR1 is ENHRY and CDR2 is SYGVKD in the germline V gene.

CDR3 nucleotides: TGCGCCAGCAGCCAAGTCTCAGGGAACACTGAAGCTTTCTTT. Translation: CASSQVSGNTEAFF. The chain couples TRBV4-1 to TRBJ1-1; D is unresolved. CDR3 size: 14 residues. Germline V lookup: CDR1 MGHRA, CDR2 YSYEKL. Trimming removed 1 base from V and 1 base from J, with 7 bases in between.

The chain has TRBV27 and TRBJ2-1; 7 positions match TRBD2. V gave up 2 bases and J gave up 12 bases; unmatched junction bases: 1. The germline gives CDR1 MNHEY, CDR2 SMNVEV (reference sequence). The CDR3 length is 11 residues. CDR3 nucleotides: TGTGCCAGCAGTTTACGGGGGGTGCAGTTCTTC. It yields the protein CASSLRGVQFF.

This rearrangement joins TRBV28 to TRBJ2-4; a weak D match, TRBD1 (7 bases). This CDR3 has 14 residues. The germline V gene encodes CDR1 MDHEN and CDR2 SYDVKM. V dropped 5 bases and J dropped 6 bases, with 14 bases sitting between them. CDR3 loop: CASSPGGGPNIQYF. Written as DNA, the CDR3 is TGTGCCAGCAGTCCCGGAGGGGGCCCAAACATTCAGTACTTC.

This clone was counted once. V and J are TRBV5-6 and TRBJ2-4, with D perhaps matching TRBD1 (6 bases). V lost 2 bases and J 5 bases, leaving 14 bases between the germline ends. The CDR3 contains 15 residues. CDR1 is SGHDT, CDR2 YYEEEE, per germline. DNA for the CDR3: TGTGCCAGCAGCTTTCAGGGGAGCAGGGAAAACATTCAGTACTTC. Its translation is CASSFQGSRENIQYF.

The V gene is TRBV29-1, the J gene TRBJ1-1, with TRBD1 identical over 12 bases. CDR1 and CDR2 from the germline V gene are SQVTM and ANQGSEA. J lost 7 bases, V lost 4 bases, and 7 bases had no gene match. The CDR3 has 14 residues. The CDR3 coding sequence is TGCAGCGTTGTACGGGACAGGGGGCTTGGTGAAGCTTTCTTT. It codes for CSVVRDRGLGEAFF.

V gene TRBV10-2 combines with J gene TRBJ2-7, with 9 bases matching TRBD1. J gave up 4 bases and V 9 bases, and 16 bases lay outside the gene matches. Germline V gene lookup returns CDR1 WSHSY and CDR2 SAAADI. The CDR3 sequence is 16 residues long. The CDR3 reads CARPPPRTGERYEQYF. As DNA, the CDR3 is TGCGCCAGACCACCCCCCAGGACAGGGGAACGGTACGAGCAGTACTTC.

CDR3 amino acids: CASSLSPVPYEQYF. The CDR3 region has the DNA TGTGCCAGCAGCTTATCGCCGGTCCCCTACGAGCAGTACTTC. The V and J genes are TRBV7-9 and TRBJ2-7; D not certain. Germline assignment: CDR1 SEHNR and CDR2 FQNEAQ (reference sequence). V was clipped by 2 bases and J by 2 bases, with 10 bases between them. The CDR3 loop spans 14 amino acids.

The gene calls are TRBV27 and TRBJ1-2; D possibly corresponds to TRBD1 (5 bases). Germline V gives CDR1 MNHEY, CDR2 SMNVEV (reference sequence). Trimming took off 3 bases at V and 6 bases at J, with 11 bases between the two ends. The CDR3 totals 13 residues. The DNA for the CDR3 is TGTGCCAGCAGTTTGTTCAGGGATAATGGCTACACCTTC. Its translation: CASSLFRDNGYTF.

The chain is built from TRBV5-1 and TRBJ2-3, with D tentatively TRBD2 (5 bases). CDR1 is SGHRS and CDR2 is YFSETQ in the germline V gene. V lost 2 bases, J lost 1 base, and 11 bases lay in between. The CDR3 is made up of 15 amino acids. This CDR3 reads CASSLPLGGTDTQYF. The DNA for the CDR3 is TGCGCCAGCAGCTTACCTCTCGGGGGCACAGATACGCAGTATTTT.